A selection of T cell receptor beta chains follows, all from one sample in a study of cytomegalovirus exposure and HLA in healthy donors. Assay used: immunoSEQ multiplex PCR; TCRdb lists only in-frame clones, some missing. The sample shows 150,000 or so clones, about 83% of them seen only once. The sequenced sample was PBMCs. These receptors came from a man aged 40-49 years in good health and CMV-seropositive. CDR3s include the opening cysteine and the closing phenylalanine or tryptophan. A D gene is named only where the DNA matches it firmly. Size is stated for part of the rows, as once, few or many counts, or as a class when the clone is expanded.

>TRBJ2-5|few|.|TRBV28|15
CASSLAIGPTRTQYF
TGTGCCAGCAGTCTAGCGATCGGGCCCACGCGAACCCAGTACTTC
>TRBJ2-2|.|.|TRBV11-3|14
CASSLDGRVGELFF
TGTGCCAGCAGCTTAGACGGGAGAGTCGGGGAGCTGTTTTTT
>TRBJ1-3|.|.|TRBV30|13
CAWIRDSGNTIYF
TGTGCCTGGATCAGGGATTCTGGAAACACCATATATTTT
>TRBJ2-1|.|.|TRBV27|13
CASSISGIGEQFF
TGTGCCAGCAGCATCTCCGGGATCGGTGAGCAGTTCTTC
>TRBJ2-1|.|TRBD2|TRBV15|17
CATSRTLGLAGPNEQFF
TGTGCCACCAGCAGAACCCTTGGACTAGCGGGGCCCAATGAGCAGTTCTTC
>TRBJ2-2|.|.|TRBV11-2|16
CASSRTGVRNTGELFF
TGTGCCAGCAGCCGCACGGGGGTGAGGAACACCGGGGAGCTGTTTTTT
>TRBJ2-4|.|.|TRBV10-3|14
CAISDQETRHIQYF
TGTGCCATCAGTGATCAGGAGACTAGACATATTCAGTACTTC
>TRBJ2-2|.|.|TRBV5-4|15
CASSMGGAGTGELFF
TGTGCCAGCAGCATGGGAGGAGCGGGCACCGGGGAGCTGTTTTTT
>TRBJ2-4|.|.|TRBV7-2|15
CASSLEATRENLQYF
TGTGCCAGCAGCTTAGAAGCTACCCGGGAAAACCTTCAGTACTTC
>TRBJ1-5|few|.|TRBV6-5|14
CASKTRGEVQPQHF
TGTGCCAGCAAGACTCGGGGGGAGGTTCAGCCCCAGCATTTT
>TRBJ2-1|.|TRBD2|TRBV7-9|17
CASSPGPGTSGYNEQFF
TGTGCCAGCAGCCCGGGCCCCGGGACTAGCGGATACAATGAGCAGTTCTTC
>TRBJ2-2|few|TRBD2|TRBV11-2|16
CASSPPGTRGTGELFF
TGTGCCAGCAGCCCCCCGGGGACTAGAGGCACCGGGGAGCTGTTTTTT
>TRBJ2-2|.|.|TRBV25-1|13
CASSGRAGGELFF
TGTGCCAGCAGTGGAAGGGCGGGCGGGGAGCTGTTTTTT
>TRBJ2-1|.|.|TRBV5-1|16
CASRSTGGPSYNEQFF
TGCGCCAGCAGATCGACAGGCGGGCCGTCCTACAATGAGCAGTTCTTC
>TRBJ2-3|.|.|TRBV7-3|13
CASRGGSTDTQYF
TGTGCCAGCAGGGGCGGGAGCACAGATACGCAGTATTTT
>TRBJ2-7|.|.|TRBV2|12
CASSTTPYEQYF
TGTGCCAGCAGCACAACCCCCTACGAGCAGTACTTC
>TRBJ2-7|.|TRBD1|TRBV28|18
CASSAVAGGAYVFYEQYF
TGTGCCAGCAGCGCCGTGGCAGGGGGCGCTTACGTATTCTACGAGCAGTACTTC
>TRBJ2-5|few|.|TRBV10-1|11
CASRSRETQYF
TGCGCCAGCAGATCTAGAGAGACCCAGTACTTC
>TRBJ2-1|.|TRBD2|TRBV28|16
CASSSPTSGRANEQFF
TGTGCCAGCAGTTCCCCGACTAGCGGGAGAGCGAATGAGCAGTTCTTC
>TRBJ1-5|.|TRBD1|TRBV4-1|18
CASSQGWDRGSNHQPQHF
TGCGCCAGCAGCCAGGGTTGGGACAGGGGGTCAAACCATCAGCCCCAGCATTTT
>TRBJ2-1|.|TRBD2|TRBV11-2|15
CASSLRWTSSNEQFF
TGTGCCAGCAGCTTAAGATGGACTAGCTCCAATGAGCAGTTCTTC
>TRBJ1-1|.|TRBD1|TRBV7-2|13
CASSLQGYTEAFF
TGTGCCAGCAGCCTACAGGGGTACACTGAAGCTTTCTTT
>TRBJ2-2|.|TRBD2|TRBV9|15
CASSVTSVNTGELFF
TGTGCCAGCAGCGTAACTAGCGTGAACACCGGGGAGCTGTTTTTT
>TRBJ2-1|.|.|TRBV15|14
CATRDWRTYNEQFF
TGTGCCACCAGGGATTGGCGGACCTACAATGAGCAGTTCTTC
>TRBJ1-2|.|TRBD1|TRBV7-8|12
CASSLGTGGYTF
TGTGCCAGCAGCTTAGGGACAGGTGGCTACACCTTC
>TRBJ1-2|.|.|TRBV4-3|15
CASSHWDSGAYGYTF
TGCGCCAGCAGCCATTGGGATTCAGGGGCTTATGGCTACACCTTC
>TRBJ1-1|.|.|TRBV30|13
CASWATRGTEAFF
TGTGCCTCCTGGGCCACTCGGGGCACTGAAGCTTTCTTT
>TRBJ1-3|.|TRBD1|TRBV2|16
CASSEQGRATGNTIYF
TGTGCCAGCAGCGAACAGGGGCGCGCTACTGGAAACACCATATATTTT
>TRBJ2-4|.|.|TRBV5-6|14
CASSLPSVPNERYF
TGTGCCAGCAGCTTGCCCTCCGTCCCAAACGAGCGGTACTTC
>TRBJ2-1|.|.|TRBV11-2|16
CASAPSTGDGGNEQFF
TGTGCCAGCGCCCCGTCGACGGGGGATGGGGGCAATGAGCAGTTCTTC
>TRBJ1-5|few|.|TRBV19|13
CASSATRNQPQHF
TGTGCCAGTAGTGCGACTCGCAATCAGCCCCAGCATTTT
>TRBJ1-1|.|.|TRBV9|17
CASSTRELDGVNTEAFF
TGTGCCAGCAGCACCCGGGAGTTGGACGGGGTGAACACTGAAGCTTTCTTT
>TRBJ2-5|.|TRBD1|TRBV6-1|14
CASSVQGARETQYF
TGTGCCAGCAGCGTACAGGGGGCGCGAGAGACCCAGTACTTC
>TRBJ2-2|.|.|TRBV19|13
CASTRTVIGELFF
TGTGCCAGTACCCGGACAGTTATCGGGGAGCTGTTTTTT
>TRBJ2-2|once|.|TRBV11-1|15
CASSLGQTLTGELFF
TGTGCCAGCAGCTTAGGACAGACTCTCACCGGGGAGCTGTTTTTT
>TRBJ1-4|.|.|TRBV27|14
CASRGIQGEEKLFF
TGTGCCAGCAGAGGAATACAGGGTGAGGAAAAACTGTTTTTT
>TRBJ2-7|.|.|TRBV4-1|16
CASSQDPGQGSYEQYF
TGCGCCAGCAGCCAAGATCCTGGCCAGGGGTCCTACGAGCAGTACTTC
>TRBJ2-2|.|TRBD2|TRBV10-3|16
CAISESGSTNTGELFF
TGTGCCATCAGTGAAAGCGGGAGCACGAACACCGGGGAGCTGTTTTTT
>TRBJ1-4|.|TRBD1|TRBV5-6|16
CASSLARDRINEKLFF
TGTGCCAGCAGCTTGGCCCGGGACAGGATTAATGAAAAACTGTTTTTT
>TRBJ1-1|.|.|TRBV6-5|13
CASSKTGNTEAFF
TGTGCCAGCAGTAAAACCGGGAACACTGAAGCTTTCTTT